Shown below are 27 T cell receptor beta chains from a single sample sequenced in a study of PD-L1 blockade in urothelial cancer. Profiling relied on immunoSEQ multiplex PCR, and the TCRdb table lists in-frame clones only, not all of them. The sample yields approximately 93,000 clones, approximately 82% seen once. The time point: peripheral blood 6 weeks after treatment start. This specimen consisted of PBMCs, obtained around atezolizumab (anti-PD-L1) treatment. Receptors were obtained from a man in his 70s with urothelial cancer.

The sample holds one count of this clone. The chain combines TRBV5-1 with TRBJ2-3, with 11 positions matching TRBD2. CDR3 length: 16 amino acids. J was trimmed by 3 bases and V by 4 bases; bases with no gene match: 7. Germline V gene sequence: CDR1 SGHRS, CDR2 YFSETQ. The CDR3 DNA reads TGCGCCAGCAGCAACAACTTAGCGGGAGGGACAGATACGCAGTATTTT. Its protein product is CASSNNLAGGTDTQYF.

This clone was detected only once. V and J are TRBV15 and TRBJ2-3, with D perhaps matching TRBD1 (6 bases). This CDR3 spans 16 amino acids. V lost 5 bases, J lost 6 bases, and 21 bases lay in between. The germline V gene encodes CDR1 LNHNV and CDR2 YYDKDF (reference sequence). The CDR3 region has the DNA TGTGCCACCAGCCGTGACAGGCAAGGGGTTGGGGATACGCAGTATTTT. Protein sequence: CATSRDRQGVGDTQYF.

The CDR3 reads CASSLVATVGNTEAFF. CDR3 bases: TGTGCCAGCAGCTTAGTTGCGACAGTCGGGAACACTGAAGCTTTCTTT. The chain combines TRBV7-3 with TRBJ1-1; tentatively, D is TRBD1 (5 bases). Germline V gene data show CDR1 as SGHTA and CDR2 as FQGTGA. The length of the CDR3 is 16 residues. Deletions cut 2 bases from V and 1 base from J, with 14 bases between.

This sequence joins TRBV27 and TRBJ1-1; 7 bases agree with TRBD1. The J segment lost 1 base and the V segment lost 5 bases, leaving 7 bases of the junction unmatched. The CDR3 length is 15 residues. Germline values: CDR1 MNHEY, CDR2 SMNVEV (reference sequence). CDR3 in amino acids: CASSVSRTGNTEAFF. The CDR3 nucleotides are TGTGCCAGCAGTGTCTCCCGGACAGGGAACACTGAAGCTTTCTTT.

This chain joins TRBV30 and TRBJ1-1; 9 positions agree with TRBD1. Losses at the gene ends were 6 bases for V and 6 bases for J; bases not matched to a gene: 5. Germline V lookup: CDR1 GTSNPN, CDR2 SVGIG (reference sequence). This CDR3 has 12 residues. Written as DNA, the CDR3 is TGTGCCTGTACAGGGGGCTACGCTGAAGCTTTCTTT. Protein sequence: CACTGGYAEAFF.

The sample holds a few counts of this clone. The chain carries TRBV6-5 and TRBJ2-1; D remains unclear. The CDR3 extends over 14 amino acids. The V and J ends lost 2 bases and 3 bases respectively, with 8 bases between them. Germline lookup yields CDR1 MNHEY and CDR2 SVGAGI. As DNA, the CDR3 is TGTGCCAGCAGTTACGGGCCGAGCTACAATGAGCAGTTCTTC. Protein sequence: CASSYGPSYNEQFF.

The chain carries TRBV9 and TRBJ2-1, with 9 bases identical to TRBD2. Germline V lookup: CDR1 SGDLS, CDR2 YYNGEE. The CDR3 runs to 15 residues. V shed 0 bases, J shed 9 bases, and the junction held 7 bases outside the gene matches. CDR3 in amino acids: CASSVGAGGWIEQFF. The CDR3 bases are TGTGCCAGCAGCGTAGGAGCGGGGGGTTGGATTGAGCAGTTCTTC.

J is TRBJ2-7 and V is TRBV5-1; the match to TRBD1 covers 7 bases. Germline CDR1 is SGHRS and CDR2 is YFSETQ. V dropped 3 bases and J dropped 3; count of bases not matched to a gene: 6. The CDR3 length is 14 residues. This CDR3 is CASSYRTGDYEQYF. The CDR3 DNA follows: TGCGCCAGCAGCTACAGGACAGGAGACTACGAGCAGTACTTC.

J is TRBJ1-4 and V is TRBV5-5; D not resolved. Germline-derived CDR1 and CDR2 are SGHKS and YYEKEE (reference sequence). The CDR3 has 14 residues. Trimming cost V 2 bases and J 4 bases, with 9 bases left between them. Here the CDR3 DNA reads TGTGCCAGCAGCTTCGAGGGATTTAATGAAAAACTGTTTTTT. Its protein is CASSFEGFNEKLFF.

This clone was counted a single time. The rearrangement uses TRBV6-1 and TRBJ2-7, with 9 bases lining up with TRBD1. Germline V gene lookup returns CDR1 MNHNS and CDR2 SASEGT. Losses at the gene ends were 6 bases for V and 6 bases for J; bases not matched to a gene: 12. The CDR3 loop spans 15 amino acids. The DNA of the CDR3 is TGTGCCAGCAGACCCCTCGACAGGGGGGACTCCGAGCAGTACTTC. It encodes CASRPLDRGDSEQYF.

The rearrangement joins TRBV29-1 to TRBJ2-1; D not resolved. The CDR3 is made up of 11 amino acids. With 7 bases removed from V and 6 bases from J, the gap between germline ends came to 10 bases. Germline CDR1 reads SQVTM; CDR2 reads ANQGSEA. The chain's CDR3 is CSGAPGNEQFF. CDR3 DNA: TGCAGCGGGGCCCCTGGCAATGAGCAGTTCTTC.

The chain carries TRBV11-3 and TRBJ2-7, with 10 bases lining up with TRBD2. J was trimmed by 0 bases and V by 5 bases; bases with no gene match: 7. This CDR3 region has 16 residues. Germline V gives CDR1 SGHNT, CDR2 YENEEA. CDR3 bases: TGTGCCAGCAGCCGAATCATAGCGGGGGGCTCCTACGAGCAGTACTTC. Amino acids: CASSRIIAGGSYEQYF.

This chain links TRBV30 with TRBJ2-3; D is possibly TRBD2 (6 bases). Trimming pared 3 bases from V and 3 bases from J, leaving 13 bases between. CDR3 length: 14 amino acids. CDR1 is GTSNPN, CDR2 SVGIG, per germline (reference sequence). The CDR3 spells CAWRVGRRTDTQYF. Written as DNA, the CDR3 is TGTGCCTGGAGGGTAGGGAGGAGGACAGATACGCAGTATTTT.

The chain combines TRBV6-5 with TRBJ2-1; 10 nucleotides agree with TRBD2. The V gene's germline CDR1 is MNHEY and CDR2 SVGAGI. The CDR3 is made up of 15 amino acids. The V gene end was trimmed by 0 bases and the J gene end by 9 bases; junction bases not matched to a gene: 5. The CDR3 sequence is CASSYSGGTSVEQFF. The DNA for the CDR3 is TGTGCCAGCAGTTACTCAGGCGGGACTAGCGTTGAGCAGTTCTTC.

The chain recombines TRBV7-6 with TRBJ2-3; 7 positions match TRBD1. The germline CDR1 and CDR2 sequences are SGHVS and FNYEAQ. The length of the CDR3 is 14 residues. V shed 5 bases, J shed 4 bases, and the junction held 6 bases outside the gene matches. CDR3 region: CASSPRDSSDTQYF. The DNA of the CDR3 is TGTGCCAGCAGCCCTCGGGACAGTTCAGATACGCAGTATTTT.

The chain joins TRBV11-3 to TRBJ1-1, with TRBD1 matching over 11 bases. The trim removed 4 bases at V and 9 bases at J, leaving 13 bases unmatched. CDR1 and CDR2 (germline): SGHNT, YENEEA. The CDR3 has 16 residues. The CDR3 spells CASSYGTGGSGDQAFF. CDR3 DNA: TGTGCCAGCAGCTACGGGACAGGGGGTTCGGGGGATCAAGCTTTCTTT.

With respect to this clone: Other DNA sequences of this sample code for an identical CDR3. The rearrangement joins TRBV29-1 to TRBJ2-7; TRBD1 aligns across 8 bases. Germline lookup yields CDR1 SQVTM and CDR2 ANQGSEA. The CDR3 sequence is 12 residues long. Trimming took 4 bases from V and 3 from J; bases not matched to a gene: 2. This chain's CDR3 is CSVGTGFYEQYF. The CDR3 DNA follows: TGCAGCGTTGGGACAGGGTTCTACGAGCAGTACTTC.

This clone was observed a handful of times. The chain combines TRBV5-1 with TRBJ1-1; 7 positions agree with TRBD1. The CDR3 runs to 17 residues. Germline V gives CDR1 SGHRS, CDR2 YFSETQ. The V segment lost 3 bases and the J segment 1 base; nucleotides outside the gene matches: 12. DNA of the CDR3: TGCGCCAGCAGCTCCACTTTTACGACAGGGCAGAACACTGAAGCTTTCTTT. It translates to CASSSTFTTGQNTEAFF.

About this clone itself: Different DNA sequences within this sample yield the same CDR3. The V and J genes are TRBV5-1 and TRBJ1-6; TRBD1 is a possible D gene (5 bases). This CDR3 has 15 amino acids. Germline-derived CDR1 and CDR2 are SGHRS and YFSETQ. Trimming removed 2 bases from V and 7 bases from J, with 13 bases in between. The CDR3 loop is CASSFEGAANSPLHF. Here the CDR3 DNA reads TGCGCCAGCAGCTTTGAAGGGGCCGCAAATTCACCCCTCCACTTT.

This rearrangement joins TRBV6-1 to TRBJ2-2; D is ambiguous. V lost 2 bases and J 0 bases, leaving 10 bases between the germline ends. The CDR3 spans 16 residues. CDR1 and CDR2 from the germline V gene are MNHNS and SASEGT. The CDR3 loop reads CASSEQRWPNTGELFF. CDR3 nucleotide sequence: TGTGCCAGCAGTGAACAGCGTTGGCCGAACACCGGGGAGCTGTTTTTT.

Here the CDR3 DNA reads TGTGCCAGCAGTGAATTTAGGGGGGGACAAGAGACCCAGTACTTC. Translation gives CASSEFRGGQETQYF. J is TRBJ2-5 and V is TRBV25-1; tentatively, D is TRBD2 (7 bases). Trimming took 1 base from V and 2 from J, leaving 11 bases between them. The CDR3 length is 15 residues. The germline V gene encodes CDR1 MGHDK and CDR2 SYGVNS.

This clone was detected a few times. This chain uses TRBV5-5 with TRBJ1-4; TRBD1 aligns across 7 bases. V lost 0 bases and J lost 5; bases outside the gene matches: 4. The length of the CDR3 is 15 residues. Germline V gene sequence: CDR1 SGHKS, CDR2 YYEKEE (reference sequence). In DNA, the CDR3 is TGTGCCAGCAGCTTGGACACAGGGGAGAATGAAAAACTGTTTTTT. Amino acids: CASSLDTGENEKLFF.

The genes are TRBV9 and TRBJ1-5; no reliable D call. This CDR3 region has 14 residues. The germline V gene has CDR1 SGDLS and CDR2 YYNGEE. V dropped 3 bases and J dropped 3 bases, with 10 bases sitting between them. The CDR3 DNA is TGTGCCAGCAGCGACGGACTGACCAATCAGCCCCAGCATTTT. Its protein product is CASSDGLTNQPQHF.

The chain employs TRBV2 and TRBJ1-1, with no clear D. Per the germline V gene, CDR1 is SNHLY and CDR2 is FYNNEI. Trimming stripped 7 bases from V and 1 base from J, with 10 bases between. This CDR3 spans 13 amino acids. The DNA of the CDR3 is TGTGCCAGCACTGGAGAAAAGAACACTGAAGCTTTCTTT. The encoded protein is CASTGEKNTEAFF.

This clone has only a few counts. The CDR3 sequence: CASSGYTGQGAYEQYF. The CDR3 DNA follows: TGTGCCAGCAGTGGTTACACGGGACAGGGGGCCTACGAGCAGTACTTC. The rearrangement joins TRBV6-1 to TRBJ2-7, with 11 bases fitting TRBD1. After removal of 4 bases from V and 2 bases from J, the junction contained 7 bases not matched to a gene. This CDR3 spans 16 amino acids. The germline V gene has CDR1 MNHNS and CDR2 SASEGT.

As DNA, the CDR3 is TGTGCCAGCAGCCCACAGGGGGCCGATGAAAAACTGTTTTTT. Its translation is CASSPQGADEKLFF. The J gene is TRBJ1-4, the V gene TRBV5-6; 9 bases are shared with TRBD1. The germline CDR1 and CDR2 sequences are SGHDT and YYEEEE. CDR3 length: 14 residues. Trimming cost V 4 bases and J 6 bases; bases outside gene matches: 4.

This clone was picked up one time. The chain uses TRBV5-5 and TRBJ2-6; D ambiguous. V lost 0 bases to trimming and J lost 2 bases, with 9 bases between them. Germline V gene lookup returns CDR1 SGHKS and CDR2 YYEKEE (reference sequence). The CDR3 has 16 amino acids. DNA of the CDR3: TGTGCCAGCAGCTTGGCTTTGACACCTGGGGCCAACGTCCTGACTTTC. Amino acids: CASSLALTPGANVLTF.